The source of this T cell receptor (beta chain) is a study of shared clonotypes between healthy human individuals. Here immunoSEQ multiplex PCR was the method, and the copy in TCRdb shows in-frame clones only, minus some. The sample lists some 980,000 clones; roughly 72% were seen once. Germline values: CDR1 LNHDA, CDR2 SQIVND (reference sequence). CDR3 length: 16 amino acids. Unmatched junction bases numbered 12, after V lost 7 bases and J lost 4 bases. Whole-study results and caveats: As a rule, naive subsets had a larger estimated richness than memory subsets.

As to this clone: Its antigen is currently unknown.

The sequenced sample was memory CD4+ T cells sorted from blood. Documented subset: CD45RA-negative fraction. The receptor was isolated from a man younger than 35 in good health. The chain combines TRBV19 with TRBJ1-5; the match to TRBD1 covers 8 bases. The CDR3 DNA reads as TGTGCCAGTAACCCGACAGGGGCCGGACTGAATCAGCCCCAGCATTTT. Its protein is CASNPTGAGLNQPQHF.